The 17 T cell receptor beta chains below come from one sample, sequenced in a study of regulatory T cells in long-lasting Graves disease (TCRdb year 2021). Library preparation used multiplex PCR. The instrument was an Illumina HiSeq 4000. CDR3 regions were amplified by Arm-PCR with iRepertoire HTBI primers to construct TCR beta libraries. Starting from the raw public reads, TCRdb applied fastp trimming at Q25, assembled clones with MiXCR and retained in-frame beta chains. Every distinct CDR3 protein forms one entry, paired with its most common genes and DNA. The sample has approximately 400,000 distinct CDR3 sequences on record, about 15% of them singletons. The ten largest clones capture about 7.8% of the sample. In light of the paper, this sample's time point label describes: newly diagnosed GD, antithyroid drugs for less than 3 months. RNA was extracted from PBMCs in TRIzol for both TCR sequencing and RNA sequencing.

This sample was shared with a second study, whose subject was T cells in Graves' hyperthyroidism and ophthalmopathy.

Sequenced material: peripheral blood mononuclear cells (PBMCs), taken at new diagnosis, from a patient treated with antithyroid drugs. The receptors shown here come from a woman aged 35 to 49 with Graves disease. Donor details come from another sample of the same person, matched by shared clones.

This clonotype was seen ten or more times. This chain connects TRBV7-8 to TRBJ1-2, with 10 bases aligning to TRBD1. The V gene end was trimmed by 0 bases and the J gene end by 6 bases; junction bases not matched to a gene: 1. Per germline, CDR1 SGHVS and CDR2 FQNEAQ. CDR3 size: 14 residues. DNA of the CDR3: TGTGCCAGCAGCTTAGCCGGGACAGGGGATGGCTACACCTTC. Its protein is CASSLAGTGDGYTF.

This clonotype was seen at least ten times. The chain recombines TRBV10-2 with TRBJ2-1; D may be TRBD2 (6 bases). The CDR3 length is 14 residues. The ends were cut back, 6 bases at V and 4 bases at J, with 13 bases in the middle. From germline, CDR1 is WSHSY and CDR2 SAAADI. In DNA form, the CDR3 reads TGCGCCAGCAGCGGGAGCGAATTGTACAATGAGCAGTTCTTC. Protein: CASSGSELYNEQFF.

This chain links TRBV13 with TRBJ2-6; 7 nucleotides agree with TRBD2. Germline lookup yields CDR1 PRHDT and CDR2 FYEKMQ (reference sequence). The junction had 11 bases not matched to a gene; V was cut back by 0 bases and J by 0 bases. The CDR3 is 20 residues long. The CDR3 loop is CASSLGSASSGSSGANVLTF. The CDR3 coding sequence is TGTGCCAGCAGCTTAGGTAGTGCTTCTAGCGGAAGCTCTGGGGCCAACGTCCTGACTTTC.

The chain joins TRBV2 to TRBJ2-5; D is undetermined. The germline CDR1 and CDR2 sequences are SNHLY and FYNNEI. Trimming cost V 8 bases and J 5 bases, with 12 bases left between them. This CDR3 region has 12 residues. CDR3 protein: CASLRVEETQYF. CDR3 coding DNA: TGTGCCAGCCTCCGGGTAGAGGAGACCCAGTACTTC.

This clonotype was seen many times. V is TRBV12-3 or TRBV12-4 and J is TRBJ2-2; D gene ambiguous. The CDR3 sequence is 12 residues long. The germline V and J ends were trimmed by 6 bases and 3 bases, with 5 bases remaining between them. CDR3 DNA: TGTGCCAGCAGCCTTTACACCGGGGAGCTGTTTTTT. Translation: CASSLYTGELFF.

In the case of this clonotype: A far larger clone is only one base removed, so a read error is likely. This CDR3 fails to terminate in the conserved phenylalanine or tryptophan, so it likely reflects a read error. The chain joins TRBV7-9 to TRBJ2-1; D is perhaps TRBD2 (5 bases). Per the germline V gene, CDR1 is SEHNR and CDR2 is FQNEAQ (reference sequence). The CDR3 runs to 15 residues. Trimming cost V 5 bases and J 2 bases, with 13 bases left between them. The CDR3, as DNA: TGTGCCAGCAGCCATACTAGAGGTCCCTACAATGAGCAGTTCCTC. It specifies CASSHTRGPYNEQFL.

Ten or more counts support this clonotype. The chain combines TRBV30 with TRBJ2-1; no definite D call. V dropped 4 bases and J dropped 0 bases, with 7 bases sitting between them. This CDR3 has 13 amino acids. Germline-derived CDR1 and CDR2 are GTSNPN and SVGIG (reference sequence). CDR3 coding DNA: TGTGCCTGGACTGCGAGCTCCTACAATGAGCAGTTCTTC. As protein: CAWTASSYNEQFF.

This clonotype was counted ten times or more. V is TRBV6-5 and J is TRBJ1-2, with D unresolved. Germline V lookup: CDR1 MNHEY, CDR2 SVGAGI. The V gene lost 2 bases and the J gene lost 4 bases, with 14 bases spanning the gap. The CDR3 consists of 15 residues. The CDR3 loop reads CASSYGSPQSYGYTF. CDR3 coding DNA: TGTGCCAGCAGTTACGGGAGCCCCCAGAGCTATGGCTACACCTTC.

This clonotype was counted at least ten times. This sequence joins TRBV6-2 or TRBV6-3 and TRBJ1-5; D unclear. Germline V lookup: CDR1 MNHEY, CDR2 SVGEGT. The CDR3 is 14 amino acids. Trimming left V 1 base short and J 0 bases short, with 4 bases between. This CDR3 is CASSYFYSNQPQHF. The DNA for the CDR3 is TGTGCCAGCAGTTACTTCTATAGCAATCAGCCCCAGCATTTT.

This clonotype was seen more than once but under ten times. The chain is built from TRBV6-5 and TRBJ2-3; D uncertain. The CDR3 extends over 14 amino acids. Germline V gene lookup returns CDR1 MNHEY and CDR2 SVGAGI. V gave up 2 bases and J gave up 1 base, with 7 bases separating them. Here the CDR3 reads CASSYGVRTDTQYF. The CDR3 DNA sequence: TGTGCCAGCAGTTACGGAGTACGCACAGATACGCAGTATTTT.

A few counts support this clonotype. The chain links TRBV25-1 to TRBJ2-7, with 9 bases lining up with TRBD2. The CDR3 runs 14 residues. Germline V gene data show CDR1 as MGHDK and CDR2 as SYGVNS. Trimming removed 5 bases from V and 7 bases from J; junction bases left unmatched: 9. The CDR3 coding sequence is TGTGCCAGCAGTCCCAGGGGGGCGGGAGGGGAGCAGTACTTC. Translation: CASSPRGAGGEQYF.

In its sample, this clonotype was seen many times. The rearrangement links TRBV12-3 or TRBV12-4 to TRBJ1-4; 9 positions agree with TRBD1. Trimming removed 6 bases from V and 8 bases from J; junction bases left unmatched: 7. The CDR3 length is 14 residues. This CDR3 reads CASRSGQGNEKLFF. The CDR3 DNA is TGTGCCAGCAGGTCCGGACAGGGGAACGAAAAACTGTTTTTT.

This clonotype was observed a handful of times. The V gene is TRBV6-4, the J gene TRBJ2-1, with 7 bases aligning to TRBD1. CDR3 length equals 13 residues. Per the germline V gene, CDR1 is MRHNA and CDR2 is SNTAGT. Trimming cost V 4 bases and J 12 bases; bases outside gene matches: 9. This chain's CDR3 is CASSGSVGDRQFF. The CDR3 coding sequence is TGTGCCAGCAGTGGGTCCGTTGGGGACAGGCAGTTCTTC.

This clonotype has a count of ten or more. V usage is TRBV11-1 and J usage is TRBJ2-5, with D possibly TRBD1 on 6 matching bases. CDR1 and CDR2 from the germline V gene are SGHAT and FQDESV (reference sequence). The length of the CDR3 is 15 residues. Trimming shortened V by 8 bases and J by 0 bases, and 16 bases separated the two germline ends. CDR3 protein: CASSGGGVDQETQYF. The CDR3 DNA reads as TGTGCCAGCTCTGGGGGCGGAGTGGACCAAGAGACCCAGTACTTC.

This clonotype was detected many times. The rearrangement links TRBV19 to TRBJ2-2; TRBD1 matches at 9 bases. The CDR3 is 17 amino acids. V lost 1 base, J lost 3 bases, and 6 bases stayed unmatched. In germline, CDR1 is LNHDA, CDR2 SQIVND (reference sequence). The CDR3 sequence is CASSIVGQGTDTGELFF. The CDR3 DNA is TGTGCCAGTAGTATAGTTGGACAGGGGACTGACACCGGGGAGCTGTTTTTT.

This clonotype showed up many times. V is TRBV7-8 and J is TRBJ2-2; the D is unclear. CDR1 is SGHVS, CDR2 FQNEAQ, per germline. Trimming removed 7 bases from V and 2 bases from J, with 14 bases in between. The CDR3 loop spans 15 amino acids. The CDR3 protein is CASTAAVSNTGELFF. In DNA form, the CDR3 reads TGTGCCAGCACCGCGGCGGTCAGCAACACCGGGGAGCTGTTTTTT.

This clonotype was counted ten times or more. V and J are TRBV2 and TRBJ2-1; 8 bases agree with TRBD2. The CDR3 length is 13 residues. Germline trimming cut 8 bases from V and 8 bases from J; bases unmatched to any gene: 8. Germline V gene lookup returns CDR1 SNHLY and CDR2 FYNNEI. This chain's CDR3 is CASLTAGVHEQFF. The CDR3 DNA reads as TGTGCCAGCTTAACAGCGGGAGTTCATGAGCAGTTCTTC. Complete variable domain (other parts from reference TRBV2 and TRBJ2-1): EPEVTQTPSHQVTQMGQEVILRCVPISNHLYFYWYRQILGQKVEFLVSFYNNEISEKSEIFDDQFSVERPDGSNFTLKIRSTKLEDSAMYFCASLTAGVHEQFFGPGTRLTVL.